This passage covers 28 T cell receptor beta chains from one sample sequenced in a study of T cell responses to AZD1222 COVID-19 vaccine. Measured with immunoSEQ multiplex PCR; TCRdb has only the in-frame clones, and not every one. The data contain about 92,000 clones, roughly 88% of them singletons. This specimen was peripheral blood, taken on day 0 of MenACWY control vaccination. The source of these receptors is an adult in good health.

The chain carries TRBV19 and TRBJ2-7, with 9 bases aligning to TRBD1. Trimming cost V 5 bases and J 4 bases; bases outside gene matches: 6. There are 14 residues in the CDR3. The germline V gene has CDR1 LNHDA and CDR2 SQIVND (reference sequence). CDR3 sequence: CASSPAGTGYEQYF. The CDR3 coding sequence is TGTGCCAGTAGTCCTGCCGGGACAGGGTACGAGCAGTACTTC. Using reference TRBV19 and TRBJ2-7 for the parts outside the CDR3, the full variable domain is DGGITQSPKYLFRKEGQNVTLSCEQNLNHDAMYWYRQDPGQGLRLIYYSQIVNDFQKGDIAEGYSVSREKKESFPLTVTSAQKNPTAFYLCASSPAGTGYEQYFGPGTRLTVT.

The chain's CDR3 is CASSEPGQSTEAFF. The DNA for the CDR3 is TGTGCCAGCAGTGAACCGGGGCAGAGCACTGAAGCTTTCTTT. This chain joins TRBV2 and TRBJ1-1; TRBD1 might be the D (5 bases). The germline V gene has CDR1 SNHLY and CDR2 FYNNEI. V was cut by 2 bases and J by 4 bases, with 11 bases left in between. CDR3 length equals 14 residues.

J is TRBJ1-3 and V is TRBV10-3; no definite D call. CDR3 size: 14 residues. Germline V gene lookup returns CDR1 ENHRY and CDR2 SYGVKD. Trimming removed 2 bases at V and 0 bases at J, with 5 bases between. The CDR3 coding sequence is TGTGCCATCAGTGAGGTGCTCTCTGGAAACACCATATATTTT. Its translation: CAISEVLSGNTIYF.

The V and J genes are TRBV9 and TRBJ2-3; 7 bases line up with TRBD2. CDR1 is SGDLS, CDR2 YYNGEE, per germline. V was clipped by 0 bases and J by 0 bases; unmatched bases: 4. The CDR3 covers 16 residues. The DNA of the CDR3 is TGTGCCAGCAGCGTAGGGGCTAGCGGAAGCACAGATACGCAGTATTTT. Protein sequence: CASSVGASGSTDTQYF.

The rearrangement joins TRBV2 to TRBJ1-2; D remains unclear. Looked up from germline, CDR1 is SNHLY and CDR2 is FYNNEI. V gave up 7 bases and J gave up 4 bases, with 16 bases separating them. The CDR3 has 14 residues. This CDR3 is CASTRSLWAYGYTF. For the CDR3, the DNA is TGTGCCAGCACGAGGAGTCTCTGGGCCTATGGCTACACCTTC.

This rearrangement joins TRBV6-6 to TRBJ2-7, with D maybe TRBD2 (6 bases). The CDR3 extends over 12 amino acids. Germline V gives CDR1 MNHNY, CDR2 SVGAGI (reference sequence). The germline V and J ends were trimmed by 8 bases and 4 bases, with 12 bases remaining between them. CDR3 protein: CASGGTEYEQYF. CDR3 DNA: TGTGCCAGCGGGGGGACGGAGTACGAGCAGTACTTC.

This clone has just one count. J is TRBJ1-1 and V is TRBV18; D not resolved. The CDR3 is 15 amino acids. Germline loops: CDR1 KGHSH, CDR2 LQKENI. V gave up 0 bases and J gave up 1 base, with 9 bases separating them. For the CDR3, the DNA is TGTGCCAGCTCACCACCGCCAGGCCCGAACACTGAAGCTTTCTTT. This gives the protein CASSPPPGPNTEAFF.

The chain joins TRBV30 to TRBJ1-5; a possible D gene is TRBD1 (6 bases). The CDR3 extends over 15 amino acids. Germline V gives CDR1 GTSNPN, CDR2 SVGIG (reference sequence). V gave up 1 base and J gave up 0 bases, with 10 bases separating them. DNA of the CDR3: TGTGCCTGGAGTGGGGGGGCTCTTAGCAATCAGCCCCAGCATTTT. This gives the protein CAWSGGALSNQPQHF.

The chain recombines TRBV24-1 with TRBJ1-5, with 7 positions matching TRBD1. CDR1 and CDR2 (germline): KGHDR, SFDVKD. The trim removed 4 bases at V and 0 bases at J, leaving 5 bases unmatched. The CDR3 has 16 residues. The CDR3 DNA follows: TGTGCCACCAGTGAAGCGGGACAGCATAGCAATCAGCCCCAGCATTTT. Translation: CATSEAGQHSNQPQHF.

V and J are TRBV5-1 and TRBJ2-7; D gene uncertain. Germline CDR1 SGHRS, CDR2 YFSETQ. CDR3 length equals 14 residues. V was trimmed by 1 base and J by 6 bases, leaving 14 bases between them. The DNA for the CDR3 is TGCGCCAGCAGCTTGTCGCCCGGCGGCGGCGAGCAGTACTTC. Translating gives CASSLSPGGGEQYF.

The chain recombines TRBV6-4 with TRBJ2-1, with D hard to call. Trimming shortened V by 3 bases and J by 4 bases, and 13 bases separated the two germline ends. The CDR3 totals 15 residues. The germline V gene encodes CDR1 MRHNA and CDR2 SNTAGT. The CDR3 spells CASSEEVTGYNEQFF. The CDR3 nucleotides are TGTGCCAGCAGTGAAGAGGTGACTGGTTACAATGAGCAGTTCTTC.

This sequence joins TRBV7-8 and TRBJ2-2; TRBD1 or TRBD2 may be the D gene (5 bases each). Per germline, CDR1 SGHVS and CDR2 FQNEAQ. CDR3 length: 15 amino acids. Deletions cut 2 bases from V and 6 bases from J, with 13 bases between. The CDR3 reads CASSLRRERAGELFF. The DNA of the CDR3 is TGTGCCAGCAGCTTACGCAGGGAGAGGGCCGGGGAGCTGTTTTTT. The whole variable domain, remainder taken from reference TRBV7-8 and TRBJ2-2, is GAGVSQSPRYKVAKRGQDVALRCDPISGHVSLFWYQQALGQGPEFLTYFQNEAQLDKSGLPSDRFFAERPEGSVSTLKIQRTQQEDSAVYLCASSLRRERAGELFFGEGSRLTVL.

V and J are TRBV5-5 and TRBJ1-4; tentative D call: TRBD1 (6 bases). The germline gives CDR1 SGHKS, CDR2 YYEKEE (reference sequence). V was clipped by 0 bases and J by 8 bases, with 14 bases between them. The CDR3 loop spans 15 amino acids. CDR3 residues: CASSLGLGAEEKLFF. The CDR3 DNA reads TGTGCCAGCAGCTTGGGTTTGGGGGCGGAGGAAAAACTGTTTTTT. The variable domain in full, with the rest retrieved from reference TRBV5-5 and TRBJ1-4, is DAGVTQSPTHLIKTRGQQVTLRCSPISGHKSVSWYQQVLGQGPQFIFQYYEKEERGRGNFPDRFSARQFPNYSSELNVNALLLGDSALYLCASSLGLGAEEKLFFGSGTQLSVL.

The J gene is TRBJ2-7, the V gene TRBV12-3 or TRBV12-4; 7 nucleotides agree with TRBD2. The CDR3 is 13 amino acids. V trimming: 5 bases; J trimming: 1 base; junction bases outside the gene matches: 2. This chain's CDR3 is CASSPGLSYEQYF. The CDR3 DNA follows: TGTGCCAGCAGTCCGGGACTATCCTACGAGCAGTACTTC.

The chain carries TRBV14 and TRBJ1-1, with TRBD1 as a possible D gene (6 bases). CDR3 size: 19 residues. Germline CDR1 SGHDN, CDR2 FVKESK. Trimming removed 0 bases from V and 4 bases from J, with 24 bases in between. DNA for the CDR3: TGTGCCAGCAGCCAAGACCGGCGTAGGGGGTGGGTTAGGGGCACTGAAGCTTTCTTT. Translation gives CASSQDRRRGWVRGTEAFF.

The rearrangement joins TRBV19 to TRBJ1-5, with D tentatively TRBD1 (5 bases). V was pared by 3 bases and J by 2 bases, with 17 bases between. This CDR3 has 17 amino acids. Germline values: CDR1 LNHDA, CDR2 SQIVND (reference sequence). CDR3 bases: TGTGCCAGTAGTATCCTTGCGCAGGGAATCGGCAATCAGCCCCAGCATTTT. Translating gives CASSILAQGIGNQPQHF.

V gene TRBV5-1 combines with J gene TRBJ1-3; D unclear. Per germline, CDR1 SGHRS and CDR2 YFSETQ. This CDR3 comprises 16 residues. Trimming stripped 1 base from V and 1 base from J, with 12 bases between. The CDR3 loop is CASSLQDGLSGNTIYF. The CDR3 DNA reads as TGCGCCAGCAGCTTGCAAGACGGACTATCTGGAAACACCATATATTTT.

The genes are TRBV3-1 (or the pseudogene TRBV3-2) and TRBJ1-2; TRBD1 agrees at 11 bases. The CDR3 consists of 16 residues. CDR1 and CDR2 (germline): LGHDT, YNNKEL (reference sequence). The junction had 9 bases not matched to a gene; V was cut back by 4 bases and J by 5 bases. The CDR3 DNA is TGTGCCAGCAGCCCCGGGGACAGGGGGACCCAGTATGGCTACACCTTC. It specifies CASSPGDRGTQYGYTF.

The chain couples TRBV28 to TRBJ1-2; D ambiguous. The CDR3 has 16 residues. The V and J ends lost 1 base and 0 bases respectively, with 12 bases between them. Germline loops: CDR1 MDHEN, CDR2 SYDVKM. The CDR3 loop is CASSLFLSRANYGYTF. CDR3 DNA sequence: TGTGCCAGCAGTTTATTTTTGAGTAGGGCTAACTATGGCTACACCTTC.

CDR3 bases: TGTGCCAGCAGCTTGGCCGGGACAGGAAAATCCTACGAGCAGTACTTC. As protein: CASSLAGTGKSYEQYF. The chain combines TRBV5-8 with TRBJ2-7, with 8 bases aligning to TRBD1. Germline V gene lookup returns CDR1 SGHTS and CDR2 YDEGEE. CDR3 length: 16 residues. V lost 0 bases, J lost 1 base, and 6 bases stayed unmatched.

CDR3 sequence: CAWKRTGLYNEQFF. In nucleotides, the CDR3 is TGTGCCTGGAAAAGGACAGGGCTCTACAATGAGCAGTTCTTC. The rearrangement uses TRBV30 and TRBJ2-1; 8 bases line up with TRBD1. The length of the CDR3 is 14 residues. V lost 4 bases to trimming and J lost 3 bases; unmatched junction nucleotides: 5. Germline V gives CDR1 GTSNPN, CDR2 SVGIG (reference sequence).

The chain uses TRBV3-1 (or the pseudogene TRBV3-2) and TRBJ2-7, with D perhaps TRBD1 or TRBD2 (6 bases each). Trimming cost V 3 bases and J 0 bases, with 9 bases left between them. This CDR3 is 14 amino acids long. Germline V gene lookup returns CDR1 LGHDT and CDR2 YNNKEL (reference sequence). The CDR3 nucleotides read TGTGCCAGCAGCCACCGGGGGCCCTCCTACGAGCAGTACTTC. Protein product: CASSHRGPSYEQYF.

In this sample, this clone turned up a few times. The V and J genes are TRBV29-1 and TRBJ2-7; no firm D call. Germline V lookup: CDR1 SQVTM, CDR2 ANQGSEA. V was shortened by 5 bases and J by 3 bases, with 8 bases between the two germline ends. This CDR3 is built from 11 residues. The CDR3 region is CSVPDGYEQYF. CDR3 nucleotide sequence: TGCAGCGTTCCTGACGGCTACGAGCAGTACTTC.

The rearrangement links TRBV29-1 to TRBJ1-5, with 10 bases that match TRBD1. CDR1 is SQVTM, CDR2 ANQGSEA, per germline. After removal of 7 bases from V and 4 bases from J, the junction contained 7 bases not matched to a gene. The CDR3 runs 14 residues. CDR3 protein: CSASTGGENQPQHF. The DNA for the CDR3 is TGCAGCGCCTCGACAGGGGGCGAAAATCAGCCCCAGCATTTT.

V and J are TRBV7-9 and TRBJ2-7, with D perhaps being TRBD1 or TRBD2 (6 bases each). The V end was cut by 1 base, the J end by 0 bases, with 7 bases between. The CDR3 has 14 amino acids. Germline CDR1 is SEHNR and CDR2 is FQNEAQ (reference sequence). The DNA for the CDR3 is TGTGCCAGCAGCTTAGAGGGGGGCTCCTACGAGCAGTACTTC. It yields the protein CASSLEGGSYEQYF.

The genes are TRBV7-2 and TRBJ1-2; D unresolved. The CDR3 runs 12 residues. CDR1 and CDR2 from the germline V gene are SGHTA and FQGNSA. The germline V and J ends were trimmed by 5 bases and 4 bases, with 8 bases remaining between them. The CDR3 bases are TGTGCCAGCAGCCCCGGAGGCTATGGCTACACCTTC. Translating it yields CASSPGGYGYTF.

The chain uses TRBV12-3 or TRBV12-4 and TRBJ1-5; 8 positions agree with TRBD1. The CDR3 runs to 13 residues. V dropped 4 bases and J dropped 7; count of bases not matched to a gene: 3. In nucleotides, the CDR3 is TGTGCCAGCAGTTCAGGGGGCAGGCAGCCCCAGCATTTT. The encoded protein is CASSSGGRQPQHF.

J is TRBJ2-3 and V is TRBV20-1; D gene uncertain. This CDR3 has 11 amino acids. The V end lost 3 bases, the J end lost 4 bases, and 5 bases lay between the germline ends. Germline-derived CDR1 and CDR2 are DFQATT and SNEGSKA (reference sequence). CDR3 in DNA: TGCAGTGCTAGGTTCGCAGATACGCAGTATTTT. This translates into CSARFADTQYF.